Listed below are T cell receptor beta chains from one sample, sequenced in a study of blood T cell repertoires in COVID-19. The data were produced by immunoSEQ multiplex PCR, yet TCRdb's version contains in-frame clones alone and is incomplete. The sample lists under 200,000 clones, roughly 90% occurring once. Specimen: peripheral blood. The origin of the receptors is a man in his forties or fifties with acute or convalescent COVID-19. Both conserved end residues are part of each CDR3. The D gene is left open where the match is weak. Size is omitted from some rows. Given values are once, few, many or a class for expanded clones.

CDR3 protein: CASSSGPYNEQFF
CDR3 DNA: TGTGCCAGTTCTAGCGGACCCTACAATGAGCAGTTCTTC
clone size: -
J gene: TRBJ2-1
CDR3 length: 13
V gene: TRBV2
D gene: TRBD2

CDR3 protein: CASSSWRARSTDTQYF
CDR3 DNA: TGTGCCAGCAGCTCCTGGCGGGCGCGGAGCACAGATACGCAGTATTTT
clone size: -
J gene: TRBJ2-3
CDR3 length: 16
V gene: TRBV7-9
D gene: -

CDR3 protein: CASSAPSDRAKTQYF
CDR3 DNA: TGTGCCAGTTCTGCCCCGTCCGACAGGGCCAAGACCCAGTACTTC
clone size: -
J gene: TRBJ2-5
CDR3 length: 15
V gene: TRBV19
D gene: TRBD1

CDR3 protein: CASRKDAGDSNQPQHF
CDR3 DNA: TGCGCCAGCAGAAAAGATGCGGGCGATAGCAATCAGCCCCAGCATTTT
clone size: -
J gene: TRBJ1-5
CDR3 length: 16
V gene: TRBV4-3
D gene: -

CDR3 protein: CATSDGGVDEQFF
CDR3 DNA: TGTGCCACCAGTGATGGGGGCGTCGATGAGCAGTTCTTC
clone size: -
J gene: TRBJ2-1
CDR3 length: 13
V gene: TRBV24-1
D gene: -

CDR3 protein: CASSQRTGGPSGANVLTF
CDR3 DNA: TGTGCCAGCAGTCAGCGGACAGGGGGTCCTTCTGGGGCCAACGTCCTGACTTTC
clone size: -
J gene: TRBJ2-6
CDR3 length: 18
V gene: TRBV6-6
D gene: TRBD1

CDR3 protein: CASSFDRGQTYEQYF
CDR3 DNA: TGTGCCAGCAGCTTCGACAGGGGCCAGACCTACGAGCAGTACTTC
clone size: few
J gene: TRBJ2-7
CDR3 length: 15
V gene: TRBV5-4
D gene: TRBD1

CDR3 protein: CASSASPGLAGGPRTGELFF
CDR3 DNA: TGTGCCAGCAGTGCCTCGCCGGGACTAGCGGGGGGTCCCCGCACCGGGGAGCTGTTTTTT
clone size: -
J gene: TRBJ2-2
CDR3 length: 20
V gene: TRBV6-4
D gene: TRBD2

CDR3 protein: CASSLGGTNSYEQYF
CDR3 DNA: TGTGCCAGCAGCTTGGGAGGGACAAACTCCTACGAGCAGTACTTC
clone size: -
J gene: TRBJ2-7
CDR3 length: 15
V gene: TRBV28
D gene: -

CDR3 protein: CASSGGTGHAGELFF
CDR3 DNA: TGCGCCAGCAGCGGAGGGACAGGGCACGCCGGGGAGCTGTTTTTT
clone size: few
J gene: TRBJ2-2
CDR3 length: 15
V gene: TRBV5-1
D gene: TRBD1